This T cell receptor beta chain was identified in a study of cytomegalovirus exposure and HLA in healthy donors. Points from the study as a whole: The study had only CMV serostatus as immune exposure information.

Regarding this clone: Its antigen is still unknown.

Primers: 60 Vbeta forward and 13 Jbeta reverse. This table comes from immunoSEQ multiplex PCR, and its TCRdb copy is limited to in-frame clones, with some not included. The data contain about 87,000 clones, 74% of them seen just once; the ten biggest clones take up under 25%. The CDR3 totals 13 residues. V was pared by 7 bases and J by 7 bases, with 8 bases of the junction left unmatched. The V gene's germline CDR1 is SQVTM and CDR2 ANQGSEA. The sequencing sample was made of PBMCs. The sequence was collected from a man aged 25-45 years in good health and CMV-seropositive. This chain uses TRBV29-1 with TRBJ1-5; 9 bases match TRBD1. CDR3 nucleotides: TGCAGCGCTATGGACAGGGGCGGGCAGCCCCAGCATTTT. It yields the protein CSAMDRGGQPQHF.